The sequence of this T cell receptor beta chain was determined in a study of chemoradiotherapy in HPV16-positive cancers. CDR3 length: 13 residues. Trimming took 8 bases from V and 5 from J; bases not matched to a gene: 6. Germline V lookup: CDR1 SEHNR, CDR2 FQNEAQ (reference sequence). This table comes from immunoSEQ multiplex PCR, and its TCRdb copy is limited to in-frame clones, with some not included. The table has 25,000 to 30,000 clones, roughly nine tenths seen once. The chain combines TRBV7-9 with TRBJ1-5, with 7 nucleotides matching TRBD1. Sequenced material: blood, taken from a patient who underwent chemoradiotherapy. The clonotype was recovered from a human donor with HPV-associated anogenital cancer. CDR3 in amino acids: CASAQGSYQPQHF. As DNA, the CDR3 is TGTGCCAGCGCACAGGGGAGCTATCAGCCCCAGCATTTT.